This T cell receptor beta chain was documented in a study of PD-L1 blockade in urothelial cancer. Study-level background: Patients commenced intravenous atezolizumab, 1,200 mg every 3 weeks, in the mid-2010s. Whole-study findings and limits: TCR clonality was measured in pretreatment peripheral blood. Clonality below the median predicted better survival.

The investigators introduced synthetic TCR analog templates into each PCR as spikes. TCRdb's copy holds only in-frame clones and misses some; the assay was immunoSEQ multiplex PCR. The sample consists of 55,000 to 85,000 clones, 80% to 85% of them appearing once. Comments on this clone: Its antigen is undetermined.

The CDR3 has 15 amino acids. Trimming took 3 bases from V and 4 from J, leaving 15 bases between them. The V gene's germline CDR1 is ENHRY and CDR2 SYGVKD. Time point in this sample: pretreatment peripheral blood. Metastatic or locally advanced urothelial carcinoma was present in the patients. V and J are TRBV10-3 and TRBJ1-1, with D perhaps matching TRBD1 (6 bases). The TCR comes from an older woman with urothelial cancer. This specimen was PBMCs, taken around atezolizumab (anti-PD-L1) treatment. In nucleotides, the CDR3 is TGTGCCATCAGTGATATTTGGGGGCAGGGCACTGAAGCTTTCTTT. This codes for CAISDIWGQGTEAFF.